This section outlines one T cell receptor (beta chain) sequence together with its context. Antigen specificity is unknown. Germline V lookup: CDR1 KGHSH, CDR2 LQKENI. The CDR3 consists of 15 residues. With V trimmed by 3 bases and J by 10 bases, 8 bases remained unmatched. These data come from a study of Ad26.COV2.S vaccination and SARS-CoV-2 variants. Overall study findings and caveats: Vaccine recipients showed a spike-specific TCR breadth that was higher than in placebo recipients. Substantial response breadth was reportedly seen for spike-specific CD8+ and CD4+ T cells after vaccination. Whether participants received vaccine or placebo, their non-spike TCR breadth was similar.

TCRdb's table, derived via immunoSEQ multiplex PCR, lists solely in-frame clones and lacks some. The sample gives around 350,000 clones, around 90% of which show up once; about 3.8% is in the top ten. The material sequenced was peripheral blood, taken after recovery from COVID-19. This sequence originates from a human donor who had recovered from COVID-19. The rearrangement joins TRBV18 to TRBJ1-6; 8 bases align to TRBD1. The CDR3 bases are TGTGCCAGCTCACCTGGCACAGGGGGTATGTCACCCCTCCACTTT. It yields the protein CASSPGTGGMSPLHF. The full variable domain, completed using reference TRBV18 and TRBJ1-6, is NAGVMQNPRHLVRRRGQEARLRCSPMKGHSHVYWYRQLPEEGLKFMVYLQKENIIDESGMPKERFSAEFPKEGPSILRIQQVVRGDSAAYFCASSPGTGGMSPLHFGNGTRLTVT.